The present entry profiles one TCR beta chain with its context. Assay used: immunoSEQ multiplex PCR; TCRdb lists only in-frame clones, some missing. The profile shows under 85,000 clones, about 97% of them singletons. This sample was taken from a study of technical replicates of blood from a handful of donors. V lost 1 base and J lost 7, with 14 bases in between. CDR1 and CDR2 from the germline V gene are LNHDA and SQIVND (reference sequence). The CDR3 sequence is 15 residues long. The sample taken for sequencing was T cells isolated from PBMCs. The chain couples TRBV19 to TRBJ2-1; possible D gene TRBD2, 5 bases. The receptor's source is a human donor in good health. This CDR3 is CASSIGSDTGNEQFF. The DNA for the CDR3 is TGTGCCAGTAGTATAGGGAGTGACACGGGAAATGAGCAGTTCTTC.